This TCR beta chain was found in a study of CDR3 diversity in severe acne. This CDR3 region has 14 residues. CDR1 DFQATT and CDR2 SNEGSKA come from the germline V gene (reference sequence). V was shortened by 3 bases and J by 2 bases, with 13 bases between the two germline ends. MiXCR was run by TCRdb on the PCR reads, yielding one entry per CDR3 protein. This sample yields almost 85,000 distinct CDR3 sequences, of which roughly 51% are seen a single time; 13% to 15% belongs to the top ten. The specimen sequenced was blood. The receptor comes from a male donor in good health, without acne. The chain uses TRBV20-1 and TRBJ1-2, with D tentatively TRBD1 (5 bases). CDR3 nucleotides: TGCAGTGCTAGGGCCAGAGAGGGGAACTATGGCTACACCTTC. Protein: CSARAREGNYGYTF.